The table lists the clone carrying this T cell receptor beta chain with many counts. Its antigen remains unidentified. MiXCR, run by TCRdb on the multiplex PCR reads, gives a single entry per CDR3 protein. Among 200,000 to 300,000 distinct CDR3 sequences listed, about 30% were seen once. This record comes from a study of breast tumors, draining lymph nodes, adjacent tissues. Findings of the study overall: Tumor T cell lymph node origin was a supported hypothesis, not proven. Most tumor T cells seemingly derive from lymph node, then expand in tumor.

Samples came from axillary lymph nodes draining the breast cancer. Trimming stripped 3 bases from V and 5 bases from J, with 19 bases between. The CDR3 has 15 residues. Per germline, CDR1 DFQATT and CDR2 SNEGSKA (reference sequence). The sample consisted of axillary lymph node tissue. The receptor's source is a female donor with breast cancer. Some clones in this sample may be carry-over from other donors' samples. The chain joins TRBV20-1 to TRBJ2-5; D might be TRBD1 or TRBD2, each matching 6 bases. The CDR3 here is CSARTTGKGRETQYF. DNA of the CDR3: TGCAGTGCTAGGACTACAGGGAAGGGGAGGGAGACCCAGTACTTC.